The rows below give T cell receptor beta chains drawn from one sample of a study of graft-versus-host responses after intestinal transplantation. Data came from immunoSEQ multiplex PCR; TCRdb stores just in-frame clones and leaves some out. The sample records about 97,000 clones, 80% to 95% being singletons. The sequencing here drew on PBMCs, taken 450 to 480 days after intestinal transplant. These receptors were obtained from a human patient who received an intestinal transplant, so some T cells may come from the graft donor. The CDR3 runs from the conserved cysteine through the conserved F or W. The order of the fields is clone size, V gene, J gene, D gene, CDR3 DNA, CDR3 protein. D genes are given only for firm matches. Part of the rows lack a size; the others show once, few, many or a class for expanded clones.

few	TRBV5-1	TRBJ2-2	NA	TGCGCCAGCAACACAGCCGCGAACACCGGGGAGCTGTTTTTT	CASNTAANTGELFF
NA	TRBV29-1	TRBJ1-5	TRBD1	TGCAGCGTGGGGACAGGGGGTAATCAGCCCCAGCATTTT	CSVGTGGNQPQHF
NA	TRBV15	TRBJ2-7	NA	TGTGCCACCAGCAGAGAGCCTCTAGGGCTCTACGAGCAGTACTTC	CATSREPLGLYEQYF
NA	TRBV14	TRBJ1-5	NA	TGTGCCAGCAGCCAAGATGAGGCCCAGCCCCAGCATTTT	CASSQDEAQPQHF
NA	TRBV15	TRBJ2-7	NA	TGTGCCACCAGCAGGAGACTAGTCGGCGAGCAGTACTTC	CATSRRLVGEQYF
NA	TRBV10-3	TRBJ1-1	TRBD1	TGTGCCATCAGTGAGAGACAGGGTATGAGCGAGAACACTGAAGCTTTCTTT	CAISERQGMSENTEAFF
NA	TRBV9	TRBJ2-5	NA	TGTGCCAGCAGCGTGGGGGGGGCCCGTCAAGAGACCCAGTACTTC	CASSVGGARQETQYF
few	TRBV21-1	TRBJ1-4	NA	TGTGCCAGCAGCAAACGGGACAGGGGGCTTAATGAAAAACTGTTTTTT	CASSKRDRGLNEKLFF
few	TRBV10-3	TRBJ2-5	TRBD2	TGTGCCATCAGCCCTAGCGGGGGGGCCGAGGGGACCCAGTACTTC	CAISPSGGAEGTQYF
NA	TRBV7-9	TRBJ2-5	NA	TGTGCCAGCAGCTCCCGGCCGGGACCGGAGACCCAGTACTTC	CASSSRPGPETQYF
NA	TRBV9	TRBJ2-1	NA	TGTGCCAGCAGCGTAGGGCCCGACAGGCAGCAGTTCTTC	CASSVGPDRQQFF
NA	TRBV7-2	TRBJ1-1	NA	TGTGCCAGCAGCCCCGCCGGAGACATGAACACTGAAGCTTTCTTT	CASSPAGDMNTEAFF
few	TRBV18	TRBJ1-5	TRBD1	TGTGCCAGCTCACCAAGGGACAGGTGGTTCCAGCCCCAGCATTTT	CASSPRDRWFQPQHF
NA	TRBV6-1	TRBJ2-1	TRBD1	TGTGCCAGCAGTGTGGTCCGACAGGGCAATGAGCAGTTCTTC	CASSVVRQGNEQFF
NA	TRBV4-1	TRBJ1-2	NA	TGCGCCAGCAGCCAAGTTGCCCAAGCAAACTATGGCTACACCTTC	CASSQVAQANYGYTF
NA	TRBV7-9	TRBJ2-7	NA	TGTGCCAGCAGCCAGGGGGGGTACGACGAGCAGTACTTC	CASSQGGYDEQYF
NA	TRBV29-1	TRBJ2-2	NA	TGCAGCGTCCTGGGGGGTTGGACCGGGGAGCTGTTTTTT	CSVLGGWTGELFF
once	TRBV19	TRBJ2-6	NA	TGTGCCGCAACCCCAACAGGTAGAAGACCCTCTGGGGCCAACGTCCTGACTTTC	CAATPTGRRPSGANVLTF
NA	TRBV10-3	TRBJ1-5	NA	TGTGCCATCAGTGGACAAATCAATCAGCCCCAGCATTTT	CAISGQINQPQHF
NA	TRBV15	TRBJ1-1	NA	TGTGCCACCAGCAGAGGGGCAGGGTGGGGGAACACTGAAGCTTTCTTT	CATSRGAGWGNTEAFF
NA	TRBV11-2	TRBJ2-6	NA	TGTGCCAGCAGCGCGACGGACGGGCGGCCTGGGGCCAACGTCCTGACTTTC	CASSATDGRPGANVLTF
NA	TRBV4-1	TRBJ1-1	NA	TGCGCCAGCAGCCCCGCGGGGGCTGAAGCTTTCTTT	CASSPAGAEAFF
NA	TRBV13	TRBJ2-7	NA	TGTGCCAGCAGCTTGATGAACGAGCAGTACTTC	CASSLMNEQYF
NA	TRBV13	TRBJ1-3	NA	TGTGCCAGCAGCTTAGTTGGGGACCCCTCTGGAAACACCATATATTTT	CASSLVGDPSGNTIYF
NA	TRBV14	TRBJ2-1	NA	TGTGCCAGCAGCCAAGGTGACGGTGAACTTGAGCAGTTCTTC	CASSQGDGELEQFF
NA	TRBV5-1	TRBJ2-3	NA	TGCGCCAGCAGCCCGGACAGAGATACGCAGTATTTT	CASSPDRDTQYF
NA	TRBV4-1	TRBJ2-6	NA	TGCGCCAGCAGCCAGGGAACTCGCTCTGGGGCCAACGTCCTGACTTTC	CASSQGTRSGANVLTF
NA	TRBV7-8	TRBJ1-4	NA	TGTGCCAGCAGCTTGTATCAGGGGACTAATGAAAAACTGTTTTTT	CASSLYQGTNEKLFF
NA	TRBV18	TRBJ1-4	NA	TGTGCCAGCTCACTAGAGGGTCTAGGGAATGAAAAACTGTTTTTT	CASSLEGLGNEKLFF
once	TRBV4-1	TRBJ1-5	TRBD1	TGCGCCAGCAGCCAAGGACAGGGTGGCAATCAGCCCCAGCATTTT	CASSQGQGGNQPQHF
once	TRBV18	TRBJ1-2	NA	TGTGCCAGCTCACTCCAAACCAGCGGACAGCTGTACTATGGCTACACCTTC	CASSLQTSGQLYYGYTF
NA	TRBV4-2	TRBJ1-5	TRBD1	TGTGCCAGCAGCCCGGGACAGACAAATCAGCCCCAGCATTTT	CASSPGQTNQPQHF
NA	TRBV6-5	TRBJ2-7	NA	TGTGCCAGCATCCCCGGGGCCACCTCCTACGAGCAGTACTTC	CASIPGATSYEQYF
once	TRBV6-5	TRBJ1-1	NA	TGTGCCAGCACTATACGCCCCGGGACTGAAGCTTTCTTT	CASTIRPGTEAFF
NA	TRBV4-1	TRBJ2-5	NA	TGCGCCAGCAGCCAAGCTAAGACAGGTTACCAAGAGACCCAGTACTTC	CASSQAKTGYQETQYF
NA	TRBV6-4	TRBJ1-2	TRBD1	TGTGCCAGCAGTGCCAACCCCGGGACAGGGTTGGGGGGCTACACCTTC	CASSANPGTGLGGYTF
NA	TRBV19	TRBJ1-5	NA	TGTGCCAGTAGACATCCGGACATAAATCAGCCCCAGCATTTT	CASRHPDINQPQHF
NA	TRBV12-5	TRBJ1-1	NA	TGTGCTAGTGGTTTGTTTACGGGAACTGAAGCTTTCTTT	CASGLFTGTEAFF
NA	TRBV11-2	TRBJ1-5	NA	TGTGCCAGCAGCCAGACCCCCCATCAGCCCCAGCATTTT	CASSQTPHQPQHF
once	TRBV4-2	TRBJ1-1	NA	TGTGCCAGCAGCCAAGAGTCGGTCTGGACTGAAGCTTTCTTT	CASSQESVWTEAFF
NA	TRBV6-5	TRBJ1-1	NA	TGTGCCAGCAGTTACTCGACCATGAACACTGAAGCTTTCTTT	CASSYSTMNTEAFF
NA	TRBV5-1	TRBJ2-3	NA	TGCGCCAGCAGCTTCGGAGTTAGCACAGATACGCAGTATTTT	CASSFGVSTDTQYF
NA	TRBV6-5	TRBJ1-2	NA	TGTGCCAGCAGCCCAGCCGGGACCTACTATGGCTACACCTTC	CASSPAGTYYGYTF
NA	TRBV6-5	TRBJ1-6	NA	TGTGCCAGCAGTTTGACGGGGGTATGGCCCCTCCACTTT	CASSLTGVWPLHF
few	TRBV2	TRBJ2-2	NA	TGTGCCAGCAGCTCGGACGGGGACGGGGAGCTGTTTTTT	CASSSDGDGELFF
NA	TRBV2	TRBJ2-5	NA	TGTGCCAGCACCCACCCAGGGGAGTTGGCGGAAGAGACCCAGTACTTC	CASTHPGELAEETQYF
NA	TRBV4-2	TRBJ2-7	NA	TGTGCCAGCAGCCTACAGGGCGAGCAGTACTTC	CASSLQGEQYF
NA	TRBV9	TRBJ1-5	NA	TGTGCCAGCAGCGCGACAGCCGATCAGCCCCAGCATTTT	CASSATADQPQHF
NA	TRBV5-8	TRBJ2-4	NA	TGTGCCAGCAGCGGGGGGTACCCTTCACGCTTC	CASSGGYPSRF
once	TRBV5-1	TRBJ2-3	NA	TGCGCCAGCTCCTCGGGGGGCGGCACAGATACGCAGTATTTT	CASSSGGGTDTQYF
NA	TRBV6-1	TRBJ1-1	NA	TGTGCCAGCAGTGCCCTAATTAAGGGGGAAGCTTTCTTT	CASSALIKGEAFF